This TCR beta chain was identified during a study of T cells in Graves' hyperthyroidism and ophthalmopathy. Study information: Prior to any treatment, at the point of initial diagnosis, peripheral blood was collected. General study results and limits: Ophthalmopathy stood apart from stable hyperthyroidism in a 13 V-J model.

This clonotype was observed once. No antigen is known for it. Patients aged 18 to 65 with hyperthyroidism were newly diagnosed, with duration under 2 months. The investigators amplified TCR beta CDR3 regions from RNA transcripts. First-round RT-PCR targeting the TCR CDR3 was performed with the HTBI primer set. From the multiplex PCR reads, TCRdb called clonotypes with MiXCR, one entry per CDR3 protein. The repertoire holds 25,000 to 30,000 distinct CDR3 sequences, with roughly 46% as singletons. The V segment lost 5 bases and the J segment 7 bases; nucleotides outside the gene matches: 19. The CDR3 sequence is 19 residues long. CDR1 is SGHTA, CDR2 FQGNSA, per germline.

Sequenced input: blood. The clonotype originates from a young woman with Graves' hyperthyroidism. The chain carries TRBV7-2 and TRBJ2-2, with 10 bases matching TRBD2. The CDR3 DNA follows: TGTGCCAGCAGCCAGGGACTAGCGAGCTACGAGCACTACTTCGGGGAGCTGTTTTTT. Protein sequence: CASSQGLASYEHYFGELFF.